This entry lists 20 T cell receptor beta chains sequenced from one sample in a study of human T cells and chemical hapten exposure. Before extraction, the whole blood was not fractionated, and total RNA was taken from it. TCRdb passed the 5' RACE reads through MiXCR, listing each CDR3 protein once. This table has about 81,000 distinct CDR3 sequences, around a sixth appearing once. These TCRs come from a female donor in good health.

This clonotype showed up just a few times. This chain uses TRBV5-4 with TRBJ2-7; D possibly corresponds to TRBD2 (6 bases). Trimming took off 3 bases at V and 1 base at J, with 14 bases between the two ends. This CDR3 is 15 amino acids long. From germline, CDR1 is SGHNT and CDR2 YYREEE (reference sequence). The CDR3 DNA reads TGTGCCAGCAGCTACGGACTCGCGGGATCCTACGAGCAGTACTTC. Its protein product is CASSYGLAGSYEQYF.

V usage is TRBV24-1 and J usage is TRBJ1-3; possible D gene TRBD1, 6 bases. Between the trimmed V and J ends, which lost 1 base and 0 bases, there was a span of 24 bases. The CDR3 runs 21 residues. Looked up from germline, CDR1 is KGHDR and CDR2 is SFDVKD. This CDR3 is CATSDLSWTDKRYDSGNTIYF. The DNA of the CDR3 is TGTGCCACCAGTGATTTAAGTTGGACAGACAAAAGATACGACTCTGGAAACACCATATATTTT.

The CDR3 protein is CASSVGTEETQYF. The CDR3 nucleotides are TGCGCCAGCAGCGTCGGGACAGAAGAGACCCAGTACTTC. The chain couples TRBV5-1 to TRBJ2-5, with 7 bases identical to TRBD1. V shed 4 bases and J 3 bases; nucleotides not matched to a gene: 3. CDR3 length: 13 amino acids. The germline CDR1 and CDR2 sequences are SGHRS and YFSETQ.

V gene TRBV20-1 combines with J gene TRBJ1-2, with 9 positions matching TRBD1. After removal of 0 bases from V and 12 bases from J, the junction contained 11 bases not matched to a gene. The CDR3 has 14 amino acids. Germline CDR1 is DFQATT and CDR2 is SNEGSKA (reference sequence). The CDR3 DNA follows: TGCAGTGCTAGAGATCCGAGGACAGGGGAGCGTGACACCTTC. It specifies CSARDPRTGERDTF.

This clonotype was detected only a few times. The chain couples TRBV2 to TRBJ2-2, with a possible D match to TRBD2 (6 bases). The CDR3 covers 15 residues. Germline loops: CDR1 SNHLY, CDR2 FYNNEI. V shed 6 bases and J shed 5 bases, with 16 bases lying between them. The CDR3, as DNA: TGTGCCAGCAGACCCGGGACTCTAACAACCGGGGAGCTGTTTTTT. Its translation is CASRPGTLTTGELFF. The full variable domain, completed using reference TRBV2 and TRBJ2-2, is EPEVTQTPSHQVTQMGQEVILRCVPISNHLYFYWYRQILGQKVEFLVSFYNNEISEKSEIFDDQFSVERPDGSNFTLKIRSTKLEDSAMYFCASRPGTLTTGELFFGEGSRLTVL.

This clonotype has ten or more counts. The chain carries TRBV20-1 and TRBJ1-1, with D possibly TRBD1 on 5 matching bases. Germline CDR1 and CDR2: DFQATT and SNEGSKA (reference sequence). The ends were cut back, 0 bases at V and 1 base at J, with 21 bases in the middle. There are 18 residues in the CDR3. CDR3 sequence reads: CSARDWGPKGAGNTEAFF. DNA of the CDR3: TGCAGTGCTAGAGATTGGGGCCCTAAGGGAGCCGGGAACACTGAAGCTTTCTTT.

This clonotype was picked up a small number of times. The rearrangement uses TRBV2 and TRBJ1-5; D is undetermined. This CDR3 has 14 amino acids. The ends were cut back, 4 bases at V and 0 bases at J, with 7 bases in the middle. Germline V CDR1 and CDR2: SNHLY, FYNNEI. CDR3 bases: TGTGCCAGCAGTGCCAGAAATAGCAATCAGCCCCAGCATTTT. Protein sequence: CASSARNSNQPQHF.

This clonotype was seen a handful of times. The chain is built from TRBV20-1 and TRBJ2-3; TRBD2 matches 9 bases. Germline V gene lookup returns CDR1 DFQATT and CDR2 SNEGSKA (reference sequence). The CDR3 spans 17 residues. V trimming: 5 bases; J trimming: 0 bases; junction bases outside the gene matches: 12. CDR3 coding DNA: TGCAGTGCTGCCCTCCAGCAGCGGGGGGCCAGCACAGATACGCAGTATTTT. Protein: CSAALQQRGASTDTQYF.

This clonotype has only a few counts. V is TRBV6-2 or TRBV6-3 and J is TRBJ2-3; D not resolved. Germline lookup yields CDR1 MNHEY and CDR2 SVGEGT. The CDR3 has 12 residues. V was cut by 10 bases and J by 10 bases, with 18 bases left in between. DNA for the CDR3: TGTGCCATCGGATGGCCCGACGCCGCGCAGTATTTT. The encoded protein is CAIGWPDAAQYF.

The gene calls are TRBV6-2 or TRBV6-3 and TRBJ1-2, with a weak D call TRBD1 (5 bases). Trimming stripped 0 bases from V and 3 bases from J, with 17 bases between. In germline, CDR1 is MNHEY, CDR2 SVGEGT. This CDR3 is built from 17 residues. The CDR3 spells CASSYSGQPGKYYGYTF. CDR3 DNA: TGTGCCAGCAGTTACTCAGGACAACCGGGAAAATACTATGGCTACACCTTC.

With respect to this clonotype: Given a much more abundant clone one base away, this may be a read error. The chain joins TRBV5-6 to TRBJ2-2, with D maybe TRBD2 (5 bases). The CDR3 runs to 13 residues. CDR1 and CDR2 (germline): SGHDT, YYEEEE. CDR3 sequence: CASSLSGTGELVF. The CDR3 DNA sequence: TGTGCCAGCAGCTTGTCTGGCACCGGGGAGCTGGTTTTT.

There are many counts of this clonotype. The chain uses TRBV4-1 and TRBJ1-1, with D uncertain. The CDR3 runs 14 residues. Trimming shortened V by 1 base and J by 5 bases, and 11 bases separated the two germline ends. Germline V gene lookup returns CDR1 MGHRA and CDR2 YSYEKL. The CDR3 protein is CASSQAVDGTEAFF. DNA for the CDR3: TGCGCCAGCAGCCAAGCCGTGGATGGAACTGAAGCTTTCTTT.

V gene TRBV29-1 combines with J gene TRBJ1-5; TRBD1 might be the D (5 bases). CDR1 and CDR2 (germline): SQVTM, ANQGSEA. CDR3 length: 14 residues. V dropped 5 bases and J dropped 0 bases, with 11 bases sitting between them. This chain's CDR3 is CSVLGDSSNQPQHF. The CDR3 coding sequence is TGCAGCGTTCTGGGGGATTCTAGCAATCAGCCCCAGCATTTT. The variable domain in full, completed from reference TRBV29-1 and TRBJ1-5, reads SAVISQKPSRDICQRGTSLTIQCQVDSQVTMMFWYRQQPGQSLTLIATANQGSEATYESGFVIDKFPISRPNLTFSTLTVSNMSPEDSSIYLCSVLGDSSNQPQHFGDGTRLSIL.

A few counts support this clonotype. The V call is TRBV12-3 or TRBV12-4, the J call TRBJ2-1; tentatively, D is TRBD1 or TRBD2 (6 bases each). Trimming removed 7 bases at V and 8 bases at J, with 18 bases between. The CDR3 spans 14 residues. This CDR3 reads CASNSITGGDEQFF. The CDR3, as DNA: TGTGCCAGCAATTCGATAACCGGGGGCGATGAGCAGTTCTTC.

The chain uses TRBV14 and TRBJ1-1; D remains unclear. V lost 1 base to trimming and J lost 2 bases, with 5 bases between them. CDR1 and CDR2 from the germline V gene are SGHDN and FVKESK. CDR3 length: 13 residues. The CDR3 bases are TGTGCCAGCAGCCAAGCGCACAACACTGAAGCTTTCTTT. This sequence encodes CASSQAHNTEAFF.

V and J are TRBV4-1 and TRBJ2-3, with no clear D. Germline lookup yields CDR1 MGHRA and CDR2 YSYEKL. CDR3 size: 12 residues. V dropped 1 base and J dropped 5 bases, with 4 bases sitting between them. The CDR3 reads CASSQVGDTQYF. The CDR3 DNA is TGCGCCAGCAGCCAAGTAGGAGATACGCAGTATTTT.

This clonotype was seen a few times. This sequence joins TRBV5-1 and TRBJ1-5; no clear D gene. The germline gives CDR1 SGHRS, CDR2 YFSETQ. This CDR3 is built from 13 residues. The germline V and J ends were trimmed by 0 bases and 3 bases, with 4 bases remaining between them. CDR3 protein: CASSLDLNQPQHF. In DNA form, the CDR3 reads TGCGCCAGCAGCTTGGACCTCAATCAGCCCCAGCATTTT.

This clonotype was counted many times. The chain employs TRBV6-1 and TRBJ2-4, with 10 nucleotides matching TRBD2. Losses at the gene ends were 1 base for V and 0 bases for J; bases not matched to a gene: 0. The CDR3 sequence is 16 residues long. Per the germline V gene, CDR1 is MNHNS and CDR2 is SASEGT. The CDR3 here is CASSEGLAGAKNIQYF. As DNA, the CDR3 is TGTGCCAGCAGTGAAGGACTAGCGGGAGCCAAAAACATTCAGTACTTC.

V usage is TRBV27 and J usage is TRBJ1-5, with 7 positions matching TRBD1. Germline CDR1 MNHEY, CDR2 SMNVEV (reference sequence). Germline trimming cut 6 bases from V and 6 bases from J; bases unmatched to any gene: 8. The CDR3 is made up of 14 amino acids. This CDR3 reads CASRATGTLQPQHF. The CDR3 DNA sequence: TGTGCCAGCAGGGCGACAGGGACTCTTCAGCCCCAGCATTTT.

The gene calls are TRBV7-2 and TRBJ2-1, with D possibly being TRBD2 (6 bases). Between the trimmed V and J ends, which lost 4 bases and 10 bases, there was a span of 17 bases. Looked up from germline, CDR1 is SGHTA and CDR2 is FQGNSA. CDR3 size: 14 residues. The CDR3 loop is CASSSGLAGGEQFF. CDR3 nucleotide sequence: TGTGCCAGCAGCTCTGGACTGGCTGGGGGGGAGCAGTTCTTC.